The 5 T cell receptor beta chains listed next were all sequenced from one sample in a study of T cells in localized non-small cell lung cancer. Profiled with immunoSEQ multiplex PCR; TCRdb holds only in-frame clones, not every one. Seen here are some 2,500 clones, over 25% observed once, and the top ten hold around 7.3%. This material consisted of lung tumor tissue, taken before any cancer treatment. The receptors come from a man aged 40-75 years with stage II squamous cell lung carcinoma.

The chain couples TRBV5-1 to TRBJ1-2; D is undetermined. Between the trimmed V and J ends, which lost 4 bases and 4 bases, there was a span of 14 bases. This CDR3 region has 14 residues. Germline V gives CDR1 SGHRS, CDR2 YFSETQ. CDR3 sequence reads: CASSPEQPPYGYTF. In DNA, the CDR3 is TGCGCCAGCAGCCCCGAACAGCCTCCCTATGGCTACACCTTC. Supplemented by reference TRBV5-1 and TRBJ1-2, the full variable domain reads KAGVTQTPRYLIKTRGQQVTLSCSPISGHRSVSWYQQTPGQGLQFLFEYFSETQRNKGNFPGRFSGRQFSNSRSEMNVSTLELGDSALYLCASSPEQPPYGYTFGSGTRLTVV.

The chain recombines TRBV25-1 with TRBJ1-4; D is unresolved. The CDR3 has 12 residues. V lost 6 bases and J 3 bases, leaving 5 bases between the germline ends. The germline CDR1 and CDR2 sequences are MGHDK and SYGVNS. The CDR3, as DNA: TGTGCCAGCAGGCTCTCTAATGAAAAACTGTTTTTT. Its translation: CASRLSNEKLFF.

The chain combines TRBV11-3 with TRBJ2-3; 7 bases are shared with TRBD2. J gave up 0 bases and V 1 base, and 4 bases lay outside the gene matches. CDR3 length: 16 amino acids. Germline values: CDR1 SGHNT, CDR2 YENEEA. CDR3 amino acids: CASSLVSGASTDTQYF. CDR3 coding DNA: TGTGCCAGCAGCTTAGTGAGCGGGGCTAGCACAGATACGCAGTATTTT.

J is TRBJ1-3 and V is TRBV30, with TRBD1 as a possible D gene (5 bases). This CDR3 has 15 residues. Germline CDR1 and CDR2: GTSNPN and SVGIG (reference sequence). Trimming took 3 bases from V and 0 from J, leaving 12 bases between them. CDR3 sequence (DNA): TGTGCCTGGAGCGATTATAGGGGCTCTGGAAACACCATATATTTT. Protein: CAWSDYRGSGNTIYF.

This clone has just a few counts. The chain carries TRBV19 and TRBJ2-1, with D maybe TRBD1 (8 bases). CDR1 LNHDA and CDR2 SQIVND come from the germline V gene (reference sequence). This CDR3 has 15 amino acids. V was clipped by 3 bases and J by 8 bases, with 17 bases between them. CDR3: CASSMGQGAGDEQFF. Here the CDR3 DNA reads TGTGCCAGTAGTATGGGCCAGGGGGCGGGGGATGAGCAGTTCTTC.